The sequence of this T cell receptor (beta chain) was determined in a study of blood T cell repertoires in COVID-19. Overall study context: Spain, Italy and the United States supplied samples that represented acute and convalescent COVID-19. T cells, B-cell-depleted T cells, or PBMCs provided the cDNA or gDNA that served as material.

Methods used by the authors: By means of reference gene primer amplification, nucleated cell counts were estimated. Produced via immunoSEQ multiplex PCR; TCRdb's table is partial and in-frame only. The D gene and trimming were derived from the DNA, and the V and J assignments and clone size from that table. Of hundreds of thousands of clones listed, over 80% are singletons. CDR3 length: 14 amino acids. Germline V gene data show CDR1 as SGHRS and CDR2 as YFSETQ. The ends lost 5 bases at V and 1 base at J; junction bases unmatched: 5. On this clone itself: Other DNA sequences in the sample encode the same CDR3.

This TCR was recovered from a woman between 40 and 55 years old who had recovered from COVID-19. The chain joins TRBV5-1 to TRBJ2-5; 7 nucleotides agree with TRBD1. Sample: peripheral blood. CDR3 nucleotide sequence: TGCGCCAGCAGTCCCGGGACAGCCCAAGAGACCCAGTACTTC. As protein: CASSPGTAQETQYF.